Each of the 9 T cell receptor beta chains below was sequenced from the same sample in a study of beta chain features in type 1 diabetes. The investigators reverse transcribed all of the isolated RNA, so they sequenced expressed TCRB transcripts. Assay used: immunoSEQ multiplex PCR; TCRdb lists only in-frame clones, some missing. The sample holds under 300,000 clones, about 8.5% seen once. Sequenced material: central memory CD4+ T cells from blood. The receptor set was obtained from a woman under 30 in good health.

This clone was seen a single time. A read error is possible here, since a much larger clone lies one base away. The genes are TRBV7-2 and TRBJ2-1; D is unclear. The CDR3 runs to 12 residues. V was clipped by 3 bases and J by 3 bases, with 3 bases between them. The germline gives CDR1 SGHTA, CDR2 FQGNSA. CDR3 amino acids: CASSLNYNEQFF. The CDR3 DNA follows: TGTGCCAGCAGCTTGAACTACAATGAGCAGTTCTTC.

Only a few counts were recorded for this clone. The chain carries TRBV5-1 and TRBJ2-1; 9 bases are a match to TRBD1. This CDR3 has 15 amino acids. Germline V gene data show CDR1 as SGHRS and CDR2 as YFSETQ. V was clipped by 1 base and J by 6 bases; unmatched bases: 5. The CDR3 DNA is TGCGCCAGCAGCTTGCAGGGACAGGGAATCAATGAGCAGTTCTTC. Amino acids: CASSLQGQGINEQFF.

The chain joins TRBV18 to TRBJ1-2, with unresolved D. This CDR3 is 15 amino acids long. Germline CDR1 is KGHSH and CDR2 is LQKENI. The V end was cut by 3 bases, the J end by 0 bases, with 11 bases between. The CDR3 loop is CASSPPPGANYGYTF. CDR3 DNA: TGTGCCAGCTCACCTCCGCCAGGAGCTAACTATGGCTACACCTTC.

The rearrangement uses TRBV7-9 and TRBJ2-1, with TRBD2 as a possible D gene (6 bases). Between the trimmed V and J ends, which lost 5 bases and 5 bases, there was a span of 16 bases. The germline CDR1 and CDR2 sequences are SEHNR and FQNEAQ (reference sequence). The CDR3 runs to 15 residues. The CDR3 spells CASSQAYGSHNEQFF. CDR3 in DNA: TGTGCCAGCAGCCAGGCATACGGGAGCCACAATGAGCAGTTCTTC.

This clone was observed a handful of times. The chain uses TRBV5-1 and TRBJ1-4, with 11 bases matching TRBD1. Germline loops: CDR1 SGHRS, CDR2 YFSETQ. V dropped 3 bases and J dropped 0; count of bases not matched to a gene: 7. The CDR3 has 18 residues. CDR3: CASSSGTGGPTTNEKLFF. CDR3 DNA: TGCGCCAGCAGCTCTGGGACAGGGGGGCCGACAACTAATGAAAAACTGTTTTTT.

As concerns this clone: This sample also contains other DNA sequences that code for the same CDR3. The chain uses TRBV28 and TRBJ1-5; 7 bases agree with TRBD1. The CDR3 spans 15 residues. The V segment lost 3 bases and the J segment 7 bases; nucleotides outside the gene matches: 9. The germline gives CDR1 MDHEN, CDR2 SYDVKM. In nucleotides, the CDR3 is TGTGCCAGCAGTTTCATCAAGGGGGCGGGGCAGCCCCAGCATTTT. Translating it yields CASSFIKGAGQPQHF.

This clone was seen more than once but under ten times. The rearrangement links TRBV11-3 to TRBJ2-1, with D possibly TRBD1 on 5 matching bases. Trimming shortened V by 2 bases and J by 10 bases, and 9 bases separated the two germline ends. The CDR3 runs to 12 residues. The germline V gene encodes CDR1 SGHNT and CDR2 YENEEA. CDR3 bases: TGTGCCAGCAGCTTAAGGCAGGGAGAGCAGTTCTTC. Its protein product is CASSLRQGEQFF.

The V call is TRBV28, the J call TRBJ1-2; D uncertain. This CDR3 is 15 amino acids long. Germline CDR1 is MDHEN and CDR2 is SYDVKM. V lost 1 base to trimming and J lost 2 bases, with 11 bases between them. The chain's CDR3 is CASSLSRRMNYGYTF. The CDR3 bases are TGTGCCAGCAGTTTATCCCGACGGATGAACTATGGCTACACCTTC.

The table lists this clone with a few counts. The V and J genes are TRBV6-5 and TRBJ2-2, with TRBD2 matching 11 bases. The CDR3 spans 15 residues. Germline V gene data show CDR1 as MNHEY and CDR2 as SVGAGI. The junction had 8 bases not matched to a gene; V was cut back by 5 bases and J by 9 bases. CDR3 residues: CASSLQGLAVRELFF. The CDR3 bases are TGTGCCAGCAGTCTTCAGGGACTAGCGGTCCGGGAGCTGTTTTTT.